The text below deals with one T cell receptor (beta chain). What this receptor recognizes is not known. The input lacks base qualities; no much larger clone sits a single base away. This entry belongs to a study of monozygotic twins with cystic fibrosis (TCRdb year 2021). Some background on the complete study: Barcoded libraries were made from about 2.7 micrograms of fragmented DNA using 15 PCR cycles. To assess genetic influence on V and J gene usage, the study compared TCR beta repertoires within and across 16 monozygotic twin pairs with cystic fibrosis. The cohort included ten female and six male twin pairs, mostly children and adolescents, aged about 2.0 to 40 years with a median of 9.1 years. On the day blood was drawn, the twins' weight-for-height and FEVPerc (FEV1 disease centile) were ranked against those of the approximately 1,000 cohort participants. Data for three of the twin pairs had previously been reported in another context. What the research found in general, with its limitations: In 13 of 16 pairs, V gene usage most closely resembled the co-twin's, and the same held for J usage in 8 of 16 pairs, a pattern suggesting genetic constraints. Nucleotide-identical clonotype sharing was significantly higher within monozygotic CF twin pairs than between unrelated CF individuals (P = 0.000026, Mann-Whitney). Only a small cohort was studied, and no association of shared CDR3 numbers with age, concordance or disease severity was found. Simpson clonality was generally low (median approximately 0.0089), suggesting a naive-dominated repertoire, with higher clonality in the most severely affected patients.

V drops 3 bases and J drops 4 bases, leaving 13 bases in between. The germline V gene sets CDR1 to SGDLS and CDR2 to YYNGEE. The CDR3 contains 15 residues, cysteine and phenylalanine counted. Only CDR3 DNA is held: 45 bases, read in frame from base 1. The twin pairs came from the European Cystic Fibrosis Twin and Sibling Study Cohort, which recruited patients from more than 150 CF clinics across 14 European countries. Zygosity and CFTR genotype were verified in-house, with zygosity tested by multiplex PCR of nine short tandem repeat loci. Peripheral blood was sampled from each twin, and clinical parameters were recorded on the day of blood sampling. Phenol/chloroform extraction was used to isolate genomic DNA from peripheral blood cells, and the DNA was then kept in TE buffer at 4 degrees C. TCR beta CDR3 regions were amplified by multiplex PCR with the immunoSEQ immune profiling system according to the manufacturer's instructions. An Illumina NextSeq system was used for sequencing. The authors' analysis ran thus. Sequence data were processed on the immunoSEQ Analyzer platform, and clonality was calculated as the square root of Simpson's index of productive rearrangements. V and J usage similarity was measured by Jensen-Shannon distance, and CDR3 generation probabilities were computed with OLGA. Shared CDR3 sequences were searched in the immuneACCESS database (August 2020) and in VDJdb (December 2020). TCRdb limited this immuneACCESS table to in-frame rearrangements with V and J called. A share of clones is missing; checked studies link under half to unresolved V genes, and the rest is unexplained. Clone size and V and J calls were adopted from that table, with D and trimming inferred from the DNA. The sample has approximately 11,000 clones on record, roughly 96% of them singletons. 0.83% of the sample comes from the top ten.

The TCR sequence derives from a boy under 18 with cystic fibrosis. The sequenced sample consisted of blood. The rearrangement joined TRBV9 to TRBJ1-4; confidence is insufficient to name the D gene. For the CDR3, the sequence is CASSALEGNNEKLFF. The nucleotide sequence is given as TGTGCCAGCAGCGCCCTCGAAGGAAATAATGAAAAACTGTTTTTT.